This is a list of T cell receptor beta chains from one sample in a study of OX40 agonist ivuxolimab in advanced cancers. TCRdb's table, derived via immunoSEQ multiplex PCR, lists solely in-frame clones and lacks some. The profile covers under 65,000 clones, with around 93% appearing a single time and roughly 0.45% taken by the ten largest. Sequenced here: CD4+ or CD8+ T cells sorted from blood, sampled in a trial of the OX40 agonist ivuxolimab. The receptors come from an adult with an advanced solid tumor such as melanoma, head and neck, liver or kidney cancer. Each CDR3 is given without its conserved first and last residue. The D gene is left open where the match is weak.

length	D	V	CDR3
12	TRBD1	TRBV19	ASSRGTGNTEAF
10	NA	TRBV18	ASSPTENEAF
12	TRBD1	TRBV6-1	ASKRDRAQETQY
13	NA	TRBV5-1	ASSLDQGEDTEAF
13	TRBD1	TRBV11-2	ASSRGQVNTGELF
15	TRBD2	TRBV29-1	SVEEHGLAGVYNEQF
13	TRBD1	TRBV6-5	ASRGQGVNTGELF
12	NA	TRBV5-1	ASRSRDLGETQY
11	TRBD2	TRBV10-3	ATRGLAGEVEY
14	NA	TRBV11-3	ASSLEVGLAKNIQY
13	NA	TRBV7-6	ASSLMESSYNEQF
17	TRBD2	TRBV6-4	ASSPPLTSLAGDDYEQY
12	TRBD2	TRBV7-2	ASSFGGSLYEQY
13	TRBD2	TRBV7-2	ASSPGGSRSYEQY
11	NA	TRBV28	ASIPGGVEKLF
16	NA	TRBV21-1	ASSKGTGDFNSNQPQH
11	TRBD2	TRBV28	ASTSGSDYEQY
15	TRBD2	TRBV18	ASSSYGLAGGGETQY
12	NA	TRBV14	ASSQAIFNYGYT